This T cell receptor beta chain was identified during a study of human T cells and chemical hapten exposure. Noted time point: pre-sensitization, week 0. Treatment indicated: therapeutic diphenylcyclopropenone sensitization with weekly scalp DPC. Using its own MiXCR run on the RACE reads, TCRdb lists one record per CDR3 protein. The sample consists of under 110,000 distinct CDR3 sequences, around 12% of them appearing once. The sequences come from whole blood, collected in connection with sensitization to the hapten diphenylcyclopropenone (DPC). The TCR was taken from a woman between 50 and 59 years old with alopecia areata. Some clones in this sample may be carry-over from other donors' samples.

Here the CDR3 DNA reads TGTGCCAGCAGTTTAGAGAGGGGGCATGGTTACGAGCAGTACTTC. Residues: CASSLERGHGYEQYF. The chain carries TRBV27 and TRBJ2-7, with 7 bases lining up with TRBD1. From germline, CDR1 is MNHEY and CDR2 SMNVEV (reference sequence). The CDR3 runs to 15 residues. V was pared by 2 bases and J by 4 bases, with 8 bases of the junction left unmatched.